This T cell receptor beta chain was captured by sequencing in a study of vaccination and CD4 T cells after COVID-19. Treatment in this sample: roughly ten-day PBMC culture with coronavirus spike peptide pools or control peptides (ViraFEST assay). To note about this clonotype: The antigen is undetermined.

The germline V and J ends were trimmed by 3 bases and 2 bases, with 10 bases remaining between them. CDR3 size: 14 residues. Germline V gene data show CDR1 as LGHNA and CDR2 as YNFKEQ. Cultured CD4+ T-cell DNA underwent Oncomine TCR Beta short-read sequencing. TCRdb redid the calling of the PCR reads with MiXCR, one entry per CDR3 protein. The sample has about 26,000 distinct CDR3 sequences, 40% to 55% seen once. V and J are TRBV4-2 and TRBJ1-1; D perhaps matches TRBD1 (5 bases). The source of this sequence is a human donor who received a COVID-19 vaccine. The sample in question was CD4+ T cells from blood, cultured in vitro, obtained before SARS-CoV-2 vaccination. CDR3 sequence: CASSHSTGNTEAFF. CDR3 DNA sequence: TGTGCCAGCAGCCACTCAACAGGAAACACTGAAGCTTTCTTT.